The text below deals with one TCR beta chain. Its antigen remains unknown. No neoadjuvant therapy was given to the selected pancreatic ductal adenocarcinoma patients before their surgery. Per germline, CDR1 MRHNA and CDR2 SNTAGT. V was pared by 6 bases and J by 6 bases, with 12 bases between. This CDR3 has 13 amino acids. The sample originates from a study of T cells in pancreatic ductal adenocarcinoma. Study observations and caveats: Enrichment of CD45RO+ effector over naive T cells in tumors may bias clonality.

Clones were sequenced by immunoSEQ multiplex PCR, and TCRdb holds only the in-frame ones, with some missing. The data show 8,500 to 9,500 clones, roughly 67% seen once. The specimen was pancreatic tumor tissue. The receptor comes from a human donor with pancreatic ductal adenocarcinoma. The chain joins TRBV6-4 to TRBJ2-1; D call uncertain. The CDR3 bases are TGTGCCAGCAGCCTCCTCAGTGGCAATGAGCAGTTCTTC. Translated: CASSLLSGNEQFF.